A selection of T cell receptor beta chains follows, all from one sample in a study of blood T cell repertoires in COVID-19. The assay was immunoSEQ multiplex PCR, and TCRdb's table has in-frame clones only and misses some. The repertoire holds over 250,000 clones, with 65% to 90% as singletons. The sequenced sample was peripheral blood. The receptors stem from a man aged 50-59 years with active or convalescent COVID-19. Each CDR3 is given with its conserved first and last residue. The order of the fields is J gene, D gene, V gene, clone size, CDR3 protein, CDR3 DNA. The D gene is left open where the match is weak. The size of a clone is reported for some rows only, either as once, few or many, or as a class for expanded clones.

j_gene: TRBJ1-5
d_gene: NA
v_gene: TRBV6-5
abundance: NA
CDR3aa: CASSRLDSNQPQHF
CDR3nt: TGTGCCAGTTCAAGACTCGATAGCAATCAGCCCCAGCATTTT

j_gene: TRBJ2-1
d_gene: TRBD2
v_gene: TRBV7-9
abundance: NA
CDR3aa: CASSPLAGGPYEQFF
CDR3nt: TGTGCCAGCAGCCCACTAGCGGGAGGGCCTTATGAGCAGTTCTTC

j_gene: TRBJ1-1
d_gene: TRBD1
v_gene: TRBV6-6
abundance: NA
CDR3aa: CASRETGVKNTEAFF
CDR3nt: TGTGCCAGCAGAGAGACAGGGGTCAAGAACACTGAAGCTTTCTTT

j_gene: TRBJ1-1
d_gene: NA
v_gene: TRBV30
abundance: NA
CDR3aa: CAWSVSRGTEAFF
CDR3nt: TGTGCCTGGAGTGTATCCCGGGGCACTGAAGCTTTCTTT

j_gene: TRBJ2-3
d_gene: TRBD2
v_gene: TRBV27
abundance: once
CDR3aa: CASRGLAGISLYTQYF
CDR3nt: TGTGCCAGCAGGGGACTAGCGGGGATAAGCTTGTATACGCAGTATTTT

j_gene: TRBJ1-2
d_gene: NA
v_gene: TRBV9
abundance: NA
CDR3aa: CASSVAQSVTYGYTF
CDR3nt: TGTGCCAGCAGCGTAGCTCAAAGTGTTACTTATGGCTACACCTTC

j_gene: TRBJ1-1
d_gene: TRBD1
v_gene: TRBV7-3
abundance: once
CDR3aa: CASSPRDRTTEAFF
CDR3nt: TGTGCCAGCAGCCCTAGGGACAGGACTACCGAAGCTTTCTTT

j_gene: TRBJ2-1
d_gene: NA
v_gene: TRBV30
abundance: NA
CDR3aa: CATGKDSYNEQFF
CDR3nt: TGTGCCACGGGGAAAGACTCCTACAATGAGCAGTTCTTC

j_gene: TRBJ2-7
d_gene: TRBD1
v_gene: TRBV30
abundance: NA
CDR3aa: CAWSAPRYGTGLSYEQYF
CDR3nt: TGTGCCTGGAGTGCCCCAAGATATGGGACAGGACTCTCCTACGAGCAGTACTTC

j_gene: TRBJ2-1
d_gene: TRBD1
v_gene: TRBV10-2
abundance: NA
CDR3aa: CASSEFQGALNEQFF
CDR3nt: TGCGCCAGCAGTGAGTTCCAGGGGGCTTTGAATGAGCAGTTCTTC

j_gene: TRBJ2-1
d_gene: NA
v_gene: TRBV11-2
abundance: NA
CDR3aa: CASSLEGRGTYNEQFF
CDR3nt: TGTGCCAGCAGCCTCGAGGGGCGGGGAACCTACAATGAGCAGTTCTTC

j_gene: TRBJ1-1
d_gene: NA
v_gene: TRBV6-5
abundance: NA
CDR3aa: CASSYTGEAFF
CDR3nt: TGTGCCAGCAGTTACACAGGGGAAGCTTTCTTT

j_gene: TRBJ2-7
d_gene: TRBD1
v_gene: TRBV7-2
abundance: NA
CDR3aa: CASSPKTGGYEQYF
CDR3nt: TGTGCCAGCAGCCCTAAGACAGGGGGGTACGAGCAGTACTTC

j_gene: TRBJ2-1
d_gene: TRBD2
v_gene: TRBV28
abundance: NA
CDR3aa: CASSLPISLERELIEQFF
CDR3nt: TGTGCCAGCAGTTTACCCATAAGCCTTGAGCGGGAGCTAATTGAGCAGTTCTTC

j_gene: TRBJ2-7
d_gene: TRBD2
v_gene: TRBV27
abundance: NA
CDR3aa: CASSNIAGPSYEQYF
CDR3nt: TGTGCCAGCAGTAACATAGCGGGACCTTCCTACGAGCAGTACTTC

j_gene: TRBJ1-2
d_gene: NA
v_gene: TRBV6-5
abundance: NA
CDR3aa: CASSYDSNYGYTF
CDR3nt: TGTGCCAGCAGTTACGACAGTAACTATGGCTACACCTTC

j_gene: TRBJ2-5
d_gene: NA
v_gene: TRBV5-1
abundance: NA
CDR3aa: CASSSPGGETQYF
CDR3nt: TGCGCCAGCAGCTCCCCCGGGGGAGAGACCCAGTACTTC

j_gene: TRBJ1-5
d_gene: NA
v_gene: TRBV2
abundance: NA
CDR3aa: CASSERLQGLVKPQHF
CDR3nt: TGTGCCAGCAGCGAACGGCTACAGGGTCTGGTAAAGCCCCAGCATTTT

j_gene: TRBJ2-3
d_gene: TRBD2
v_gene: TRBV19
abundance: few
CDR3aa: CASKRTSGRYTQYF
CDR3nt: TGTGCCAGTAAGAGGACTAGCGGGAGATATACGCAGTATTTT

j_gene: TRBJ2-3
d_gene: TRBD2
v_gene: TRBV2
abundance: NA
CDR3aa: CASSESGGLDTQYF
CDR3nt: TGTGCCAGCAGTGAATCGGGAGGGCTGGATACGCAGTATTTT

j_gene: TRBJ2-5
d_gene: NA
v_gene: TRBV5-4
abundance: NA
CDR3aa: CASSLLGGAETQYF
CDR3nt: TGTGCCAGCAGCCTCCTGGGGGGAGCAGAGACCCAGTACTTC

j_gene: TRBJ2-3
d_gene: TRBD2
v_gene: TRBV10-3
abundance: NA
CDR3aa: CATNPTSLTGDTQYF
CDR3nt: TGTGCCACCAACCCGACTAGCCTTACGGGGGATACGCAGTATTTT

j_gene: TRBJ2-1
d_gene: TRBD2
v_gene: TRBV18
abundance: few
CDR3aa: CASSLGLAANEQFF
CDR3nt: TGTGCCAGCTCCTTGGGACTAGCGGCCAATGAGCAGTTCTTC

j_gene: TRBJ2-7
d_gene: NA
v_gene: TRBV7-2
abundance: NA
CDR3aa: CASSPGGGQSEQYF
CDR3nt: TGTGCCAGCAGCCCGGGGGGAGGACAGAGCGAGCAGTACTTC

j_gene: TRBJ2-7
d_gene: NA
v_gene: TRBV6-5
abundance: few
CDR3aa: CASITFVTAYEQYF
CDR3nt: TGTGCCAGCATCACGTTTGTGACAGCCTACGAGCAGTACTTC

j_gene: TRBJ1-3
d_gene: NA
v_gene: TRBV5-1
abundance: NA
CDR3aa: CASSSGSGNTIYF
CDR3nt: TGCGCCAGCAGCTCGGGATCTGGAAACACCATATATTTT

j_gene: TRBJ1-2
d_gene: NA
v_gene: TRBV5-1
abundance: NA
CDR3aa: CASREVRGGYTF
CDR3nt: TGCGCCAGCAGAGAAGTTCGCGGGGGCTACACCTTC

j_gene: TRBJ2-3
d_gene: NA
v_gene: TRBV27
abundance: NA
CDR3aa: CASIGADTQYF
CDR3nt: TGTGCCAGCATAGGAGCAGATACGCAGTATTTT

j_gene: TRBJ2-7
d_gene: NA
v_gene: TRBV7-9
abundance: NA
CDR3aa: CASSYPTLEQYF
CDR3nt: TGTGCCAGCAGCTACCCTACTCTAGAGCAGTACTTC

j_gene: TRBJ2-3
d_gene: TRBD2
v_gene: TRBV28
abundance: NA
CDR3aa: CASGEVSSGSTDTQYF
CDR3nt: TGTGCCAGCGGAGAAGTTTCTAGCGGGAGCACAGATACGCAGTATTTT

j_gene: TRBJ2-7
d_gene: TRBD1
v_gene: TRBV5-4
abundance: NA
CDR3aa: CASSLARGTGISYEQYF
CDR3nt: TGTGCCAGCAGCTTGGCTCGGGGGACAGGGATTTCCTACGAGCAGTACTTC

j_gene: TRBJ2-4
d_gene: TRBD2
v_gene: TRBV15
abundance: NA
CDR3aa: CATSRGGGGQNIQYF
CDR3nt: TGTGCCACCAGCAGAGGGGGGGGAGGTCAAAACATTCAGTACTTC

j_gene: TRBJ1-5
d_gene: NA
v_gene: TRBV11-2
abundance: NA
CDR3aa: CASSSMRGKGQPQHF
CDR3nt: TGTGCCAGCAGCTCGATGCGGGGAAAAGGTCAGCCCCAGCATTTT

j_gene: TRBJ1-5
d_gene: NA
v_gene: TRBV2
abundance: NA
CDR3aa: CASSATGSHQPQHF
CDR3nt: TGTGCCAGCAGTGCTACAGGGTCGCATCAGCCCCAGCATTTT

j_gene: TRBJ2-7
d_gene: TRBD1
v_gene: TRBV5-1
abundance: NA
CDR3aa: CARLRDRESEQYF
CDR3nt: TGCGCCAGGCTCCGGGACAGGGAATCCGAGCAGTACTTC

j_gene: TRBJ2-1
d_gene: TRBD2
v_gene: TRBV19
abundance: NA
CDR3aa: CASSLLAGRAANEQFF
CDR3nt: TGTGCCAGTAGTCTCCTAGCGGGGAGGGCCGCCAATGAGCAGTTCTTC

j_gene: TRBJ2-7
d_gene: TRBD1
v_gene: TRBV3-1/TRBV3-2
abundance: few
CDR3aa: CASSPTGDEQYF
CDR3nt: TGTGCCAGCAGCCCGACAGGGGACGAGCAGTACTTC

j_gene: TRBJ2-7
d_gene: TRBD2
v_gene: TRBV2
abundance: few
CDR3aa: CASSAGTSGYEQYF
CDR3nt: TGTGCCAGCAGCGCCGGGACTAGTGGCTACGAGCAGTACTTC

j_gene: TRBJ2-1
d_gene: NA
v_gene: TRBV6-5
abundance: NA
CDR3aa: CASTPLGRDEQFF
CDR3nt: TGTGCCAGCACCCCCCTCGGCAGGGATGAGCAGTTCTTC

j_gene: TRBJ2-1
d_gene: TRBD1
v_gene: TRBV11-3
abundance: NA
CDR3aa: CASSKGQGAYNEQFF
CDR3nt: TGTGCCAGCAGCAAGGGACAGGGGGCTTACAATGAGCAGTTCTTC

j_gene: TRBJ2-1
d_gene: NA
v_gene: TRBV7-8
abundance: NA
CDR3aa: CASSLGWDWNNEQFF
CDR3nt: TGTGCCAGCAGCTTAGGTTGGGACTGGAACAATGAGCAGTTCTTC

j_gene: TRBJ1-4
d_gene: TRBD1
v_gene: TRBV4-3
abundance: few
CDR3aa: CASSQDMGQGIEKLFF
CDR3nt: TGCGCCAGCAGCCAAGATATGGGACAGGGGATTGAAAAACTGTTTTTT

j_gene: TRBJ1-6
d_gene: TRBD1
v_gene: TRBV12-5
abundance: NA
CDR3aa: CASGLEQGIGSPLHF
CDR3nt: TGTGCTAGTGGTTTAGAACAGGGGATCGGTTCACCCCTCCACTTT

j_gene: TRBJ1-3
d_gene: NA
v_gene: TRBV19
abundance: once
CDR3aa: CASSMGRRGNTIYF
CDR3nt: TGTGCCAGTAGTATGGGGCGGAGAGGAAACACCATATATTTT

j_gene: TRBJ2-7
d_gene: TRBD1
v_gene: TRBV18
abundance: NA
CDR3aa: CASSPPGQGGNEQYF
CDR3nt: TGTGCCAGCTCACCGCCGGGACAGGGGGGGAACGAGCAGTACTTC

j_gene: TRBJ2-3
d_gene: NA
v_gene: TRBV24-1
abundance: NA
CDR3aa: CATSDSSYGTDTQYF
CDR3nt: TGTGCCACCAGTGATAGTAGTTACGGCACAGATACGCAGTATTTT

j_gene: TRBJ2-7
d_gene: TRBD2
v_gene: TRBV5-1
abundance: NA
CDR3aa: CASRGVAGEGEAGEQYF
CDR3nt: TGCGCCAGCAGGGGAGTAGCGGGAGAGGGGGAAGCGGGCGAGCAGTACTTC

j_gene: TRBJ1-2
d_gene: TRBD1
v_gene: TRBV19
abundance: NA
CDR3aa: CASSIGQGSYGYTF
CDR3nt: TGTGCCAGTAGTATAGGACAGGGGAGCTATGGCTACACCTTC

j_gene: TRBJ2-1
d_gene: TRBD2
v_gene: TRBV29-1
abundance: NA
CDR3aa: CSASLAGGPNEQFF
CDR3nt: TGCAGCGCCTCACTAGCGGGAGGACCCAATGAGCAGTTCTTC